The next 9 T cell receptor beta chains were all read from a single sample in a study of CD8 T cells in ankylosing spondylitis. TCRdb analysed the 5' RACE reads with MiXCR anew, one entry per CDR3 protein. The data contain 190,000 or so distinct CDR3 sequences, 9.5% to 15% of them singletons. The sequencing sample was made of blood, either unsorted or a sorted T cell fraction (not recorded which). The receptors were sampled from a male donor with ankylosing spondylitis or in good health (not recorded which).

This chain joins TRBV11-3 and TRBJ2-2; a weak D match, TRBD2 (6 bases). CDR3 length: 15 residues. The germline CDR1 and CDR2 sequences are SGHNT and YENEEA. Trimming took 5 bases from V and 6 from J, leaving 16 bases between them. The DNA for the CDR3 is TGTGCCAGCAGCCCTCCGGACCGGGAGCCCGGGGAGCTGTTTTTT. As protein: CASSPPDREPGELFF.

The V call is TRBV6-1, the J call TRBJ1-5; 12 bases map to TRBD1. Germline assignment: CDR1 MNHNS and CDR2 SASEGT. The V segment lost 5 bases and the J segment 6 bases; nucleotides outside the gene matches: 5. The CDR3 runs 15 residues. Written as DNA, the CDR3 is TGTGCCAGCAGTACCGGGACAGGGGGCAGTCAGCCCCAGCATTTT. This translates into CASSTGTGGSQPQHF.

The table lists this clonotype with a few counts. J is TRBJ2-1 and V is TRBV11-2; D is perhaps TRBD2 (6 bases). Germline V CDR1 and CDR2: SGHAT, FQNNGV. V lost 0 bases and J lost 0, with 12 bases in between. The CDR3 has 17 residues. CDR3 residues: CASSLEEWGVSYNEQFF. The CDR3 bases are TGTGCCAGCAGCTTAGAAGAATGGGGGGTCTCCTACAATGAGCAGTTCTTC.

The chain carries TRBV30 and TRBJ2-5, with a weak D call TRBD1 (6 bases). In germline, CDR1 is GTSNPN, CDR2 SVGIG (reference sequence). Trimming removed 0 bases from V and 5 bases from J, with 16 bases in between. This CDR3 spans 15 amino acids. The DNA for the CDR3 is TGTGCCTGGAGTGTTGCCAGGGGTGATATGGAGACCCAGTACTTC. Its protein product is CAWSVARGDMETQYF.

This clonotype was seen ten or more times. The chain links TRBV5-1 to TRBJ2-5, with D uncertain. The CDR3 loop spans 12 amino acids. Germline loops: CDR1 SGHRS, CDR2 YFSETQ. V lost 6 bases and J lost 3, with 9 bases in between. Written as DNA, the CDR3 is TGCGCCAGCAAGCCGGGCGAAGAGACCCAGTACTTC. Its translation is CASKPGEETQYF.

This clonotype was seen just once. The chain is built from TRBV10-1 and TRBJ2-1, with TRBD2 matching 10 bases. V shed 11 bases and J 6 bases; nucleotides not matched to a gene: 22. This CDR3 contains 18 residues. Per the germline V gene, CDR1 is WNHNN and CDR2 is SYGVQD (reference sequence). CDR3 residues: CALPGTSVRSYGGNEQFF. The CDR3 DNA sequence: TGCGCCCTCCCCGGGACTAGCGTCCGTAGTTATGGGGGCAATGAGCAGTTCTTC.

This clonotype has more than one count but fewer than ten. The V gene is TRBV12-3 or TRBV12-4, the J gene TRBJ2-5; possibly TRBD1 or TRBD2 for D (5 bases each). CDR3 size: 15 residues. V gave up 3 bases and J gave up 3 bases, with 14 bases separating them. The CDR3 loop reads CASSFFPRGEETQYF. The CDR3 DNA follows: TGTGCCAGCAGTTTCTTCCCTAGGGGAGAAGAGACCCAGTACTTC.

The V call is TRBV5-1, the J call TRBJ2-1; 8 positions agree with TRBD1. V shed 4 bases, J shed 5 bases, and the junction held 11 bases outside the gene matches. CDR1 is SGHRS, CDR2 YFSETQ, per germline. This CDR3 has 16 amino acids. The CDR3 DNA reads as TGCGCCAGCAGCGCCAGGGGGCCTATGACTGACAATGAGCAGTTCTTC. Amino acid sequence: CASSARGPMTDNEQFF.

For this clonotype: This may be a read error, as it is one base from a much larger clone. The limits of the CDR3 on the DNA are not certain, so only TCRdb's listed CDR3 is given. V and J are TRBV29-1 and TRBJ2-3; whether TRBD1, the table's D call, matches the DNA was not checked. Germline CDR1 reads SQVTM; CDR2 reads ANQGSEA. The CDR3 is 15 amino acids long, termini counted. The CDR3 sequence is CSVAGGADSTDTQNF.